This entry concerns a single T cell receptor beta chain. The antigen remains undetermined. Amplification used 52 TRBV primers and 13 TRBJ primers. Assay: immunoSEQ multiplex PCR; the TCRdb copy retains only in-frame clones and omits some. The sample records about 20,000 clones, over 85% being singletons. Germline-derived CDR1 and CDR2 are SGHNT and YENEEA. Trimming took off 3 bases at V and 3 bases at J, with 11 bases between the two ends. There are 14 residues in the CDR3. This sample stems from a study of regulatory T cells. Every patient with CD3G deficiency had evidence of autoimmunity. Patients, 2 to 39 years old, had expanded memory T-cell proportions. The study, taken as a whole, reports: In patients, unique TRB V-J pairs were restricted and V/J usage skewed, especially in Tregs. Patient CD8+ T cells trended nonsignificantly toward lower Shannon entropy than control CD8+ cells.

This receptor was taken from a child aged 2-15 years with CD3G deficiency. The rearrangement uses TRBV11-3 and TRBJ1-1; D gene uncertain. Sequencing used CD8+ T cells sorted from blood. The CDR3, as DNA: TGTGCCAGCAGCTTTAGAGGGCCTGACACTGAAGCTTTCTTT. Protein sequence: CASSFRGPDTEAFF. Drawing the rest from reference TRBV11-3 and TRBJ1-1, the complete variable domain is EAGVVQSPRYKIIEKKQPVAFWCNPISGHNTLYWYLQNLGQGPELLIRYENEEAVDDSQLPKDRFSAERLKGVDSTLKIQPAELGDSAVYLCASSFRGPDTEAFFGQGTRLTVV.